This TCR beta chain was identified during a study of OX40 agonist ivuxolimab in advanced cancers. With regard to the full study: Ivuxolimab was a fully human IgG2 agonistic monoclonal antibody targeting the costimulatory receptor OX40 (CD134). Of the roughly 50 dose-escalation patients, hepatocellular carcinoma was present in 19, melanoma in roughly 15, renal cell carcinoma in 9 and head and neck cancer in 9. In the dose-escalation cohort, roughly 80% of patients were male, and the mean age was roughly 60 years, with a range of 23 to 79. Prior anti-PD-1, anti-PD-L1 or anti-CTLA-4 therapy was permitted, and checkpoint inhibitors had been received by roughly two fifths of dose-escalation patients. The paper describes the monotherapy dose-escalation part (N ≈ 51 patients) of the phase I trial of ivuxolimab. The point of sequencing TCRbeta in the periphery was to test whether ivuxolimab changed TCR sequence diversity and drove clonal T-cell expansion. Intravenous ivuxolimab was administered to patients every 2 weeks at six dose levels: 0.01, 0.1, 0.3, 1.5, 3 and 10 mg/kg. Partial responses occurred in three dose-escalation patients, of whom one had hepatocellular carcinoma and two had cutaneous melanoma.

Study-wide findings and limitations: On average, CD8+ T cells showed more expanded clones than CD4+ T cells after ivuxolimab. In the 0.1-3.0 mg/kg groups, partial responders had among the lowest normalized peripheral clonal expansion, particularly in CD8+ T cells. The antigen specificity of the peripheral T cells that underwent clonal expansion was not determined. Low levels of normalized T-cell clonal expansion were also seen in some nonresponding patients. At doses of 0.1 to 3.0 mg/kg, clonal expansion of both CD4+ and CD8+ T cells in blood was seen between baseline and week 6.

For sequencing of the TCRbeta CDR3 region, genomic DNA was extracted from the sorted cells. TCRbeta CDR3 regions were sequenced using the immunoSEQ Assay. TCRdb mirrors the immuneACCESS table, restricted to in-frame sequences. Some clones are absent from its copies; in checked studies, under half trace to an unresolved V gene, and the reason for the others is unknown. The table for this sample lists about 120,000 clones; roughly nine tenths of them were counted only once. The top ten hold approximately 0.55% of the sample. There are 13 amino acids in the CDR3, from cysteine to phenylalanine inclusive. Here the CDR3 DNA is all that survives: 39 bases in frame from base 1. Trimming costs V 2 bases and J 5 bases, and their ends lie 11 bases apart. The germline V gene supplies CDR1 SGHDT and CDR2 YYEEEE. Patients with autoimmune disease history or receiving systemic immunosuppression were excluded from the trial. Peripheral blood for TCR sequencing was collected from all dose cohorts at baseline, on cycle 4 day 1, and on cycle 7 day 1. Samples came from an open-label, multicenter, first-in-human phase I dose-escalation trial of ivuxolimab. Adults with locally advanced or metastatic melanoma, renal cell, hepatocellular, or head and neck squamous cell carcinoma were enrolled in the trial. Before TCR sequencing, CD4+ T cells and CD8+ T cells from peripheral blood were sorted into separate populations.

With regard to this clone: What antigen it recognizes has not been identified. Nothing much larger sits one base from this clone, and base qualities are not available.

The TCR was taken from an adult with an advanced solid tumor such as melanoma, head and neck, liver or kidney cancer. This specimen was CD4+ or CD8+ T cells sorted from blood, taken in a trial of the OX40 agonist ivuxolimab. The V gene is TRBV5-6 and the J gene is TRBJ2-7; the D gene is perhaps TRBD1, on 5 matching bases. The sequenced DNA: TGTGCCAGCAGCTTCCCCCAGGGTCACGAGCAGTACTTC. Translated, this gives CASSFPQGHEQYF.